This is a list of T cell receptor beta chains from one sample in a study of pediatric ulcerative colitis. Sequencing was performed with immunoSEQ multiplex PCR; in TCRdb, only in-frame clones are kept and a portion is missing. In the table there are 65,000 or so clones, roughly 90% of which are singletons. The sample was blood. All receptors derive from a boy between 10 and 17 years old with severe ulcerative colitis. Both conserved end residues are part of each CDR3. The order of the fields is D gene, J gene, V gene, clone size, CDR3 DNA, CDR3 protein. The D gene is left open where the match is weak. Some rows have no size entry. The others give once, few or many, or a class for an expanded clone.

TRBD2,TRBJ2-1,TRBV30,.,TGTGCCTGGTCGACTAGCGAAAAGCAGTTCTTC,CAWSTSEKQFF
.,TRBJ1-4,TRBV7-6,.,TGTGCCAGCAGCTTACCGATAGCGGGGGAAAAACTGTTTTTT,CASSLPIAGEKLFF
.,TRBJ1-2,TRBV6-1,few,TGTGCCAGCAGCGCCCTGACAGCCTGGGGCTACACCTTC,CASSALTAWGYTF
.,TRBJ1-1,TRBV4-1,.,TGCGCCAGCAGCCAAGGCTACGGCTTGAACACTGAAGCTTTCTTT,CASSQGYGLNTEAFF
TRBD1,TRBJ2-7,TRBV18,.,TGTGCCAGCTCACCCATGGACAGGGTGGCATCCTACGAGCAGTACTTC,CASSPMDRVASYEQYF
TRBD2,TRBJ2-7,TRBV5-1,.,TGCGCCAGCACCCAGCAAACCGGGACTAGCGGGGACGAGCAGTACTTC,CASTQQTGTSGDEQYF
TRBD2,TRBJ2-3,TRBV4-1,.,TGCGCCAGCAGCCAAGATAGGGAGGGCTTAGATACGCAGTATTTT,CASSQDREGLDTQYF
.,TRBJ1-3,TRBV4-3,.,TGCGCCAGCAGCCAAGATTTGGTCGGGTACTCTGGAAACACCATATATTTT,CASSQDLVGYSGNTIYF
TRBD2,TRBJ2-7,TRBV2,once,TGTGCCAGCACCCCACGGCTAGCGGGAGGCGAGCAGTACTTC,CASTPRLAGGEQYF
.,TRBJ2-1,TRBV5-6,.,TGTGCCAGCAGCTTTGCGCCGCCTACCAATGAGCAGTTCTTC,CASSFAPPTNEQFF
.,TRBJ2-3,TRBV20-1,.,TGCAGTGCGTCCTGGGATACGCAGTATTTT,CSASWDTQYF
.,TRBJ2-7,TRBV10-1,.,TGCGCCTTAGAAAGTGACACGGATTCTTATGACTTC,CALESDTDSYDF
.,TRBJ1-1,TRBV20-1,few,TGCAGTGCATCAGAGAAACTCGGAGCTTTCTTT,CSASEKLGAFF
TRBD1,TRBJ2-7,TRBV7-9,.,TGTGCCAGCAGCTCCAGTGGGACAGAGACCTACGAGCAGTACTTC,CASSSSGTETYEQYF
.,TRBJ2-7,TRBV4-1,.,TGCGCCAGCAGCCAGGGACGGCTCCCTGCCTACGAGCAGTACTTC,CASSQGRLPAYEQYF
.,TRBJ2-3,TRBV18,.,TGTGCCAGCTCACCTCAAAGTAGGGCAGATACGCAGTATTTT,CASSPQSRADTQYF
TRBD1,TRBJ1-2,TRBV30,.,TGTGCCTGGAGGGACCCAGGGGGCGCGATTAACGGCTACACCTTC,CAWRDPGGAINGYTF
TRBD1,TRBJ1-1,TRBV7-9,.,TGTGCCAGCAGCTCCACTGAGACAGGGGGTCGCACTGAAGCTTTCTTT,CASSSTETGGRTEAFF
.,TRBJ2-2,TRBV6-5,.,TGTGCCAGCACAATGGGGATACACACCGGGGAGCTGTTTTTT,CASTMGIHTGELFF
.,TRBJ1-5,TRBV30,.,TGTGCCTGGAGTACCCAACAGGGATATCAGCCCCAGCATTTT,CAWSTQQGYQPQHF
TRBD2,TRBJ2-1,TRBV4-3,.,TGCGCCAGCAGCCGAGGGGCGGGAGAGGGTATGAATGAGCAGTTCTTC,CASSRGAGEGMNEQFF
.,TRBJ1-2,TRBV19,.,TGTGCCAGTAAGGCGGGGCTGGGCCCACTGGCTGGTGGCTACACCTTC,CASKAGLGPLAGGYTF
.,TRBJ1-2,TRBV11-3,.,TGTGCCAGCAGCTCATTTCGGACAGACAAGTATGGCTACACCTTC,CASSSFRTDKYGYTF
.,TRBJ2-1,TRBV13,.,TGTGCCAGCAGCCCAGGTAGCAATGAGCAGTTCTTC,CASSPGSNEQFF
TRBD2,TRBJ2-5,TRBV6-1,.,TGTGCCAGCAGTGGACTAGCGGGAGGGCAGGAGACCCAGTACTTC,CASSGLAGGQETQYF
.,TRBJ2-3,TRBV4-2,.,TGTGCCAGCAGCCAACCTGGCCTTCTCGATACGCAGTATTTT,CASSQPGLLDTQYF